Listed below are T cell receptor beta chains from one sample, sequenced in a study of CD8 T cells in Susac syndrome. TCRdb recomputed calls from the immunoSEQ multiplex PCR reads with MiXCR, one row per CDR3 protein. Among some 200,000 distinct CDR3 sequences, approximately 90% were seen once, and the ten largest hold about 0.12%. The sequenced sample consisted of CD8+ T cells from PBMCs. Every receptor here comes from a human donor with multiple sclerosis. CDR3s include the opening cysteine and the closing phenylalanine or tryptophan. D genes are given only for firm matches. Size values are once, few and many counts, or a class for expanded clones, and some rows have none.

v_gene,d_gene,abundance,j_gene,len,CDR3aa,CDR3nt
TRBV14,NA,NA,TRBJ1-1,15,CASSQEVSDSLEAFF,TGTGCCAGCAGCCAAGAGGTCTCGGACAGTTTAGAAGCTTTCTTT
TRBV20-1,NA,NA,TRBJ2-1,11,CSALQGFEQFF,TGCAGTGCTCTACAGGGATTTGAGCAGTTCTTC
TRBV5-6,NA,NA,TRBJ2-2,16,CASSLSPRLSTGELFF,TGTGCCAGCAGCTTGAGCCCCCGACTCTCCACCGGGGAGCTGTTTTTT
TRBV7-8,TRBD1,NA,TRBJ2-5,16,CASSASMPTGDETQYF,TGTGCCAGCAGCGCGAGCATGCCGACAGGGGATGAGACCCAGTACTTC
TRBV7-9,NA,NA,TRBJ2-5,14,CASSFMGPVETQYF,TGTGCCAGCAGCTTCATGGGTCCGGTGGAGACCCAGTACTTC
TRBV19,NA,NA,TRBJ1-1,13,CASLGGRNTEAFF,TGTGCCAGCTTGGGAGGGAGGAACACTGAAGCTTTCTTT
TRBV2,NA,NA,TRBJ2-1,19,CASKEGAQVNTGRYNEQFF,TGTGCCAGCAAGGAGGGGGCGCAGGTAAACACGGGCCGTTACAATGAGCAGTTCTTC
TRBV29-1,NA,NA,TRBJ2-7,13,CSVEGGAKYEQYF,TGCAGCGTTGAAGGGGGAGCCAAGTACGAGCAGTACTTC
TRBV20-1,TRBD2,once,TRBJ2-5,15,CSAKGLAGEIETQYF,TGCAGTGCTAAAGGACTAGCGGGCGAAATAGAGACCCAGTACTTC
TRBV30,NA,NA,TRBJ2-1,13,CAWSYGAYNEQFF,TGTGCCTGGAGCTATGGGGCCTACAATGAGCAGTTCTTC
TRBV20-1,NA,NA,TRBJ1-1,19,CSARDWAGGGIGGNTEAFF,TGCAGTGCTAGAGATTGGGCAGGTGGAGGGATCGGGGGGAACACTGAAGCTTTCTTT
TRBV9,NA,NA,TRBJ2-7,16,CASSVDGSGLPYEQYF,TGTGCCAGCAGCGTAGATGGGAGCGGCCTACCCTACGAGCAGTACTTC
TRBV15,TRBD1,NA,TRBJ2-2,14,CATSREGGGGELFF,TGTGCCACCAGCAGAGAAGGGGGCGGCGGGGAGCTGTTTTTT
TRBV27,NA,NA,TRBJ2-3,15,CASSLWGENTDTQYF,TGTGCCAGCAGTTTATGGGGGGAAAACACAGATACGCAGTATTTT
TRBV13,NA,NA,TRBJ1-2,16,CASSLDVEAPNYGYTF,TGTGCCAGCAGCTTAGATGTGGAAGCCCCTAACTATGGCTACACCTTC
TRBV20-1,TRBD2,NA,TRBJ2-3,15,CSARGLAGSTDTQYF,TGCAGTGCTCGCGGACTAGCGGGTAGCACAGATACGCAGTATTTT
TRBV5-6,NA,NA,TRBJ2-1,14,CASSPPVSDNEQFF,TGTGCCAGCAGCCCCCCCGTGTCGGACAATGAGCAGTTCTTC
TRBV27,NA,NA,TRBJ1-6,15,CASSFRDKYNSPLHF,TGTGCCAGCAGTTTCCGGGACAAATATAATTCACCCCTCCACTTT
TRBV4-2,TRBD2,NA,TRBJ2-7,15,CASSQDRKRGYEQYF,TGTGCCAGCAGCCAAGATAGGAAGCGGGGGTACGAGCAGTACTTC
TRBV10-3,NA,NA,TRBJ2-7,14,CAISSPGVRYEQYF,TGTGCCATCAGTTCCCCCGGGGTTAGGTACGAGCAGTACTTC
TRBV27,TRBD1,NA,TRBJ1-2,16,CASSRTGQGRAYGYTF,TGTGCCAGCAGTCGGACCGGACAGGGCCGGGCCTATGGCTACACCTTC
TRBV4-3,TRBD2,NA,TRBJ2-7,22,CASSRSYMARLAGVLDAYEQYF,TGCGCCAGCAGCCGTTCCTATATGGCTCGCCTAGCGGGAGTACTTGATGCCTACGAGCAGTACTTC
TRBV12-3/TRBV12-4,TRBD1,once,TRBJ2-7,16,CASSSPTGKGPYEQYF,TGTGCCAGCAGCTCCCCGACAGGGAAGGGCCCGTACGAGCAGTACTTC
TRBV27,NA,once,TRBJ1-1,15,CASSANWDGNTEAFF,TGTGCCAGCAGTGCTAACTGGGATGGAAACACTGAAGCTTTCTTT
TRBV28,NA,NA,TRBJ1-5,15,CASSLAGAANQPQHF,TGTGCCAGCAGTTTGGCAGGGGCCGCCAATCAGCCCCAGCATTTT
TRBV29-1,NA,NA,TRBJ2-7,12,CSARGGLLEQYF,TGCAGCGCCAGGGGTGGCTTATTAGAGCAGTACTTC
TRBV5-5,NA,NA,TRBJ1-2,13,CASSLGPRYGYTF,TGTGCCAGCAGCTTGGGTCCGCGCTATGGCTACACCTTC
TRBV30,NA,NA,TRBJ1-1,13,CAWSRTVNTEAFF,TGTGCCTGGTCGAGGACGGTGAACACTGAAGCTTTCTTT
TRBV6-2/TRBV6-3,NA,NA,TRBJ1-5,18,CASSYSIGQGLSNQPQHF,TGTGCCAGCAGTTACTCGATAGGGCAGGGGCTTAGCAATCAGCCCCAGCATTTT
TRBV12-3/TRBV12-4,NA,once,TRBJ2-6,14,CASTFLSGANVLTF,TGTGCCAGCACTTTTCTTTCTGGGGCCAACGTCCTGACTTTC